This T cell receptor (beta chain) is drawn from a study of blood T cell repertoires in COVID-19. Study in general: Samples taken during acute and convalescent COVID-19 were collected in the United States, Italy and Spain. From T cells, B-cell-depleted T cells, or PBMCs came the material, which was cDNA or gDNA.

The V end lost 10 bases, the J end lost 4 bases, and 16 bases lay between the germline ends. Germline CDR1 is MNHEY and CDR2 is SVGAGI. The CDR3 is 13 residues long. Original methodology: Estimation of nucleated cell counts relied on the amplification of reference gene primers. Sequenced by immunoSEQ multiplex PCR; TCRdb stores in-frame clones only, minus some. The DNA was the basis for D and trimming; V, J and clone size are from that table. The sample holds some 170,000 clones; approximately 75% are singletons and the top ten take approximately 11%. The clonotype was recovered from a human donor in a cohort sampled during active COVID-19. The rearrangement uses TRBV6-5 and TRBJ2-5, with a tentative D call TRBD2 (5 bases). The source material was peripheral blood. The CDR3 spells CATMRAPRETQYF. The CDR3 bases are TGTGCCACCATGAGGGCCCCCCGAGAGACCCAGTACTTC.